This TCR beta chain was documented in a study of Ad26.COV2.S vaccination and SARS-CoV-2 variants. The treatment was: some 20 received Ad26.COV2.S at low or high dose, single or two shots; a few received placebo; per-sample allocation not given. Sampling was done on day 63 after the first vaccine or placebo injection. The assay was immunoSEQ multiplex PCR, and TCRdb's table has in-frame clones only and misses some. The sample carries about 680,000 clones, 89% recorded once. This sample comprised peripheral blood, obtained in a trial of Ad26.COV2.S vaccine versus placebo. This receptor was taken from a person between 18 and 59 years old who received the Ad26.COV2.S COVID-19 vaccine or a placebo.

The DNA for the CDR3 is TGCGCCAGCAGCCAAGTATGGCTAGCGGGGGGTACTAGCACAGATACGCAGTATTTT. Amino acid sequence: CASSQVWLAGGTSTDTQYF. The chain links TRBV4-3 to TRBJ2-3; 11 bases line up with TRBD2. CDR1 and CDR2 from the germline V gene are LGHNA and YSLEER. The J segment lost 0 bases and the V segment lost 1 base, leaving 9 bases of the junction unmatched. The CDR3 totals 19 residues.